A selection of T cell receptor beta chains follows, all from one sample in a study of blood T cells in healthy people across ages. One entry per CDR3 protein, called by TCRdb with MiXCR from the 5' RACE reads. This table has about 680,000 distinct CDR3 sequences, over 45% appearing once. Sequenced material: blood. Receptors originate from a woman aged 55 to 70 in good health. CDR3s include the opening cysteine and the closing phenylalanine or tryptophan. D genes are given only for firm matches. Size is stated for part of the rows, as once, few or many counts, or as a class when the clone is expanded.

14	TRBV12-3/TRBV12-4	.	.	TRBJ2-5	CASSLGLLRETQYF	TGTGCCAGCAGTTTAGGGCTCCTCCGGGAGACCCAGTACTTC
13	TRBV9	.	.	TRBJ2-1	CASSPREFTEQFF	TGTGCCAGCAGCCCCCGGGAATTTACTGAGCAGTTCTTC
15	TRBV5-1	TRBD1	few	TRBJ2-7	CASSLRGQASYEQYF	TGCGCCAGCAGCTTACGTGGACAGGCCTCCTACGAGCAGTACTTC
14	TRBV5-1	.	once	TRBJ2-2	CASSGLINTGELFF	TGCGCCAGCAGCGGACTCATTAACACCGGGGAGCTGTTTTTT
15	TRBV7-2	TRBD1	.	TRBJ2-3	CASSSQGTPTDTQYF	TGTGCCAGCAGTTCACAGGGGACCCCCACAGATACGCAGTATTTT
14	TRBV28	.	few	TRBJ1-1	CASSTSRGAAEAFF	TGTGCCAGCAGTACAAGCAGGGGTGCTGCTGAAGCTTTCTTT
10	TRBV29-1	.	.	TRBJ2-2	CSVAHGELFF	TGCAGCGTCGCACACGGGGAGCTGTTTTTT
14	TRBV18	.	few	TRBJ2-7	CASSPQTGSREQYF	TGTGCCAGCTCACCCCAGACAGGTTCCCGCGAGCAGTACTTC
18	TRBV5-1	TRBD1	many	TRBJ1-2	CASSSNSRDRAANYGYTF	TGCGCCAGCAGCTCGAATTCCCGGGACAGGGCCGCTAACTATGGCTACACCTTC
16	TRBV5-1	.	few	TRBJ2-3	CASSNGLRGATDTQYF	TGCGCCAGCAGTAACGGGCTGAGAGGGGCCACAGATACGCAGTATTTT
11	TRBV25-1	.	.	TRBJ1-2	CASSEWYGYTF	TGTGCCAGCAGTGAATGGTATGGCTACACCTTC
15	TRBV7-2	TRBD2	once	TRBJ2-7	CASSRQAGDIYEQYF	TGTGCCAGCAGCCGCCAGGCGGGAGATATCTACGAGCAGTACTTC
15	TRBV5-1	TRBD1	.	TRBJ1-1	CASSLQGELGTEAFF	TGCGCCAGCAGTCTTCAGGGGGAGCTTGGCACTGAAGCTTTCTTT
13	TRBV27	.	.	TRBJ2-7	CASSSAVSYEQYF	TGTGCCAGCAGTTCTGCCGTCTCCTACGAGCAGTACTTC
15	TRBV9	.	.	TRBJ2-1	CASSVGWEPYNEQFF	TGTGCCAGCAGCGTAGGATGGGAACCCTACAATGAGCAGTTCTTC
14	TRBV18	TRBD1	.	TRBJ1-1	CASSPRTGVTEAFF	TGTGCCAGCTCACCGCGGACAGGGGTCACTGAAGCTTTCTTT
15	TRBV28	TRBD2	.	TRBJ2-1	CASSCSGTSGREQFF	TGTGCCAGCAGTTGCTCCGGGACTAGCGGGAGAGAGCAGTTCTTC
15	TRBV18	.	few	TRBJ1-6	CASSPPGGNNSPLHF	TGTGCCAGCTCACCACCCGGGGGGAATAATTCACCCCTCCACTTT
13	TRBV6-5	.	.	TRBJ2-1	CASSPRTYNEQFF	TGTGCCAGCAGCCCCCGCACCTACAATGAGCAGTTCTTC
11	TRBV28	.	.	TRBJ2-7	CASTTPYEQYF	TGTGCCAGCACTACCCCCTACGAGCAGTACTTC
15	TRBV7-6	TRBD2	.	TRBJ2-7	CASSLREGPSYEQYF	TGTGCCAGCAGCCTGCGGGAGGGCCCTTCCTACGAGCAGTACTTC
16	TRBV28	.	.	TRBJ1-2	CASSFVRGAGDYGYTF	TGTGCCAGCAGTTTTGTTCGGGGGGCGGGAGACTATGGCTACACCTTC
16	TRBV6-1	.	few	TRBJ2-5	CASSESGAPREETQYF	TGTGCCAGCAGTGAATCGGGAGCCCCTCGAGAAGAGACCCAGTACTTC
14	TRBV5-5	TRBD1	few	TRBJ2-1	CASSWGTGENEQFF	TGTGCCAGCAGCTGGGGTACAGGGGAAAATGAGCAGTTCTTC
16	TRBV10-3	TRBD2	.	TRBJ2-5	CAISASLSGTFNEQYF	TGTGCCATCAGTGCGTCCCTAAGCGGGACCTTTAATGAGCAGTACTTC
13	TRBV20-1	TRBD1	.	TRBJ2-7	CSAAPGTGYEQYF	TGCAGTGCCGCGCCCGGGACAGGGTACGAGCAGTACTTC
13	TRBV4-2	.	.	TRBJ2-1	CASSPIRGIEQFF	TGTGCCAGCAGCCCAATAAGGGGAATCGAGCAGTTCTTC
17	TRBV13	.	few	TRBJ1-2	CASSLGPGGRDNYGYTF	TGTGCCAGCAGCTTAGGCCCCGGGGGCAGGGATAACTATGGCTACACCTTC
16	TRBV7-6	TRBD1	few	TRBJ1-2	CASSILVRGSDYGYTF	TGTGCCAGCAGCATATTGGTCAGGGGGTCGGACTATGGCTACACCTTC